This TCR beta chain comes out of a study of blood T cells in healthy people across ages. This clonotype has just a few counts. Primers used in a second PCR of roughly 6 to 12 cycles were a sample-barcoded 5' primer and a J-beta primer mix. TCRdb processed the 5' RACE reads anew with MiXCR; each CDR3 protein has one entry. The table includes about 830,000 distinct CDR3 sequences, around 62% detected once. Each of the donors had around 10 milliliters of peripheral blood drawn into EDTA-treated Vacutainer tubes. Germline values: CDR1 LGHNA, CDR2 YSLEER. The junction had 4 bases not matched to a gene; V was cut back by 0 bases and J by 12 bases. The CDR3 is 13 residues long.

J is TRBJ2-1 and V is TRBV4-3; 8 bases align to TRBD2. This TCR was recovered from a man between 25 and 39 years old in good health. Specimen: blood. This CDR3 is CASSQDRAGGQFF. CDR3 DNA sequence: TGCGCCAGCAGCCAAGATAGGGCGGGGGGGCAGTTCTTC.